This T cell receptor (beta chain) stems from a study of molecular identifiers for immune sequencing clone quantification. The overall study: Within a replicate experiment, RNA obtained from either about 20,000 or 100,000 naive CD8 cells was divided into five aliquots, and four of those aliquots were then sequenced.

Previously published methods and listed TCR primers were used for the bulk TCR libraries. From the PCR reads, TCRdb called clonotypes with MiXCR, one entry per CDR3 protein. The sample shows approximately 60,000 distinct CDR3 sequences, about a fifth of them seen only once. As for this clonotype: No antigen is known for it. A read error may produce the germline difference seen at one junction end.

Study results and limitations: Reports indicate spiked Jurkat TCR RNA from one cell could be found among one million naive cells. Identical TCR molecules can share a barcode, and this sharing could underestimate highly expanded clone sizes.

Looked up from germline, CDR1 is MNHEY and CDR2 is SVGEGT. The CDR3 loop spans 14 amino acids. Sequenced: naive CD8+ T cells from blood, with Jurkat cell RNA spiked in. Indicated subset: FACS-sorted CD8+CD4-CCR7+CD45RA+ naive T cells. The chain recombines TRBV6-2 or TRBV6-3 with TRBJ2-7, with D unresolved. This receptor was obtained from a human donor in good health. Some libraries in this study had Jurkat cell RNA spiked in. The CDR3 sequence is CASSVVLATYEQCF. The CDR3 nucleotides are TGTGCCAGCAGTGTCGTCCTGGCCACCTACGAGCAGTGCTTC.